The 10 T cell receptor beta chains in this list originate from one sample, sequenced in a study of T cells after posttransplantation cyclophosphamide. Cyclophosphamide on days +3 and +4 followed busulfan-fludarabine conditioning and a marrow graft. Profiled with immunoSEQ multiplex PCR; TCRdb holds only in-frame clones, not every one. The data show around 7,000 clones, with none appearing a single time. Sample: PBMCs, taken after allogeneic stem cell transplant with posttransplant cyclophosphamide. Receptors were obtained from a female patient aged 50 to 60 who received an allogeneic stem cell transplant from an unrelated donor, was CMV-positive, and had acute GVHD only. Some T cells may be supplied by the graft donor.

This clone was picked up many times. The CDR3 here is CASSLTAGANEQYF. CDR3 coding DNA: TGTGCCAGCAGCTTAACCGCAGGGGCTAACGAGCAGTACTTC. The gene calls are TRBV11-2 and TRBJ2-7, with a tentative D call TRBD1 (6 bases). Germline V lookup: CDR1 SGHAT, CDR2 FQNNGV. Between the trimmed V and J ends, which lost 2 bases and 5 bases, there was a span of 13 bases. The CDR3 runs to 14 residues.

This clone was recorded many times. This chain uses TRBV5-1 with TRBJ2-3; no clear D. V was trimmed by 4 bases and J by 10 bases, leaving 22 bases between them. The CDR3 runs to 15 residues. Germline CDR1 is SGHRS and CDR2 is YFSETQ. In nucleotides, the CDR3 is TGCGCCAGCAGCCCCGCGTCCAGCCGTGAGCAGGCGCAGTATTTT. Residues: CASSPASSREQAQYF.

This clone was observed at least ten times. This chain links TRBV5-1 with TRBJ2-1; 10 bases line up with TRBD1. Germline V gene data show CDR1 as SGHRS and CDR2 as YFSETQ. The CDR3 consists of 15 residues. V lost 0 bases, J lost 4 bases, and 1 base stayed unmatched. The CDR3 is CASSLGQGAYNEQFF. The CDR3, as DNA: TGCGCCAGCAGCTTGGGACAGGGGGCTTACAATGAGCAGTTCTTC.

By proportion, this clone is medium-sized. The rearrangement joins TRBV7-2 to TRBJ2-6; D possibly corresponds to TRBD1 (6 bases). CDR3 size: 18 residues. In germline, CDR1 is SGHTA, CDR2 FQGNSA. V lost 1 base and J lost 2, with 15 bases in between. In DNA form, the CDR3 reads TGTGCCAGCAGCTTAGTGGCAGGGGTGATTCCTGGGGCCAACGTCCTGACTTTC. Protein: CASSLVAGVIPGANVLTF.

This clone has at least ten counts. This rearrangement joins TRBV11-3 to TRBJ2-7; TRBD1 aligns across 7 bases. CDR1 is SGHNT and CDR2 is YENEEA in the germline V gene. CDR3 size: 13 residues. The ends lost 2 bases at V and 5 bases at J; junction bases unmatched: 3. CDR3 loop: CASSLRQGHEQYF. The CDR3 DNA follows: TGTGCCAGCAGCTTAAGACAGGGTCACGAGCAGTACTTC.

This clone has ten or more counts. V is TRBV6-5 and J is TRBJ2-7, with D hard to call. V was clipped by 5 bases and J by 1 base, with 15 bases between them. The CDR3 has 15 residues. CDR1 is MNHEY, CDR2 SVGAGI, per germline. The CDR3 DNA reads TGTGCCAGCAGTCTCGACTGGCGAACGTCCTACGAGCAGTACTTC. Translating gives CASSLDWRTSYEQYF.

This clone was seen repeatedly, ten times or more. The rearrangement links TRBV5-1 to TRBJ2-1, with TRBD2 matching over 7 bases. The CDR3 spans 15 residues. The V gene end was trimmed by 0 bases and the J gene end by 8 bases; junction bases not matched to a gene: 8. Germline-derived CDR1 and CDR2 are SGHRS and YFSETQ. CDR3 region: CASSLAGGSFHEQFF. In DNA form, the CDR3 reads TGCGCCAGCAGCTTGGCTGGCGGGAGTTTCCATGAGCAGTTCTTC.

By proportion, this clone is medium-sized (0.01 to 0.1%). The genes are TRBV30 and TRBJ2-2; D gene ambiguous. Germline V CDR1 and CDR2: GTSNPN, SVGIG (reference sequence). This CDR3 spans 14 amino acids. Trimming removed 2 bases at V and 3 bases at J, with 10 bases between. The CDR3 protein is CAWSRGLDTGELFF. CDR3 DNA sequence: TGTGCCTGGAGTCGTGGGCTGGACACCGGGGAGCTGTTTTTT.

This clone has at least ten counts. The CDR3 DNA follows: TGTGCCAGCACCACAGGGACAGTGCCCCGAGAGACCCAGTACTTC. Protein product: CASTTGTVPRETQYF. The V gene is TRBV2, the J gene TRBJ2-5; 7 nucleotides agree with TRBD1. In germline, CDR1 is SNHLY, CDR2 FYNNEI. The CDR3 extends over 15 amino acids. The V and J ends lost 7 bases and 4 bases, in that order; junction bases with no gene match: 12.

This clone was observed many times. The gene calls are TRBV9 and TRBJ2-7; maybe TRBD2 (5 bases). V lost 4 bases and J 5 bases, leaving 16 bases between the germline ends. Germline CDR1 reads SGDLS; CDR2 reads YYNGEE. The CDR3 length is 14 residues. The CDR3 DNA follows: TGTGCCAGCAGCAGAGAGGGTAGATTGGACGAGCAGTACTTC. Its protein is CASSREGRLDEQYF.